Many counts were recorded for the clone carrying this T cell receptor (beta chain). Its matching antigen is unknown. In germline, CDR1 is SGHVS, CDR2 FQNEAQ. The CDR3 is 16 amino acids. V lost 0 bases, J lost 6 bases, and 16 bases lay in between. The data derive from a study of post-analysis software for immune sequencing data. Regarding the study as a whole: The five TRBV segments detected at higher frequency in patients than in controls included TRBV5-6, TRBV5-1 and TRBV20-1.

Sequencing libraries made from TCR beta cDNA carried unique molecular identifiers. TCRdb processed the PCR reads anew with MiXCR; each CDR3 protein has one entry. The sample lists 250,000 to 300,000 distinct CDR3 sequences; less than 40% were seen once. The chain couples TRBV7-8 to TRBJ2-3; D possibly corresponds to TRBD1 (5 bases). This receptor was taken from a girl under 18 with multiple sclerosis. Sequencing was done on a sample of blood. CDR3 bases: TGTGCCAGCAGCTTAGCCAGGGCCCGGGCGTCGGATACGCAGTATTTT. Translated: CASSLARARASDTQYF.